This is a list of T cell receptor beta chains from one sample in a study of vaccination effects on CD4 cells after COVID-19. No cognate antigen is known for these TCRs. Sequenced by immunoSEQ multiplex PCR; TCRdb stores in-frame clones only, minus some. The sample has some 40,000 clones, roughly 79% seen once; the top ten hold around 3%. The material was CD4+ T cells from PBMCs cultured without peptide, obtained before COVID-19 vaccination. The receptors were gathered from a human donor who received a COVID-19 vaccine. CDR3s include the opening cysteine and the closing phenylalanine or tryptophan. Fields, in order: J gene, V gene, clone size, D gene, CDR3 protein, CDR3 DNA. D genes are given only for firm matches. Size is omitted from some rows. Given values are once, few, many or a class for expanded clones.

j_gene: TRBJ1-2; v_gene: TRBV6-5; abundance: .; d_gene: TRBD1; CDR3aa: CASRTGANYGYTF; CDR3nt: TGTGCCAGCAGGACAGGGGCTAACTATGGCTACACCTTC
j_gene: TRBJ2-7; v_gene: TRBV6-6; abundance: .; d_gene: TRBD1; CDR3aa: CASSSKGQGSYEQYF; CDR3nt: TGTGCCAGCAGTTCAAAGGGACAGGGGTCTTACGAGCAGTACTTC
j_gene: TRBJ1-5; v_gene: TRBV19; abundance: .; d_gene: .; CDR3aa: CASRSESSNQPQHF; CDR3nt: TGTGCCAGTAGGTCCGAAAGTAGCAATCAGCCCCAGCATTTT
j_gene: TRBJ2-2; v_gene: TRBV3-1/TRBV3-2; abundance: .; d_gene: TRBD2; CDR3aa: CASSLSGRAAGELFF; CDR3nt: TGTGCCAGCAGCCTCAGCGGGAGGGCCGCCGGGGAGCTGTTTTTT
j_gene: TRBJ2-5; v_gene: TRBV24-1; abundance: .; d_gene: .; CDR3aa: CATSAPKVETQYF; CDR3nt: TGTGCCACCAGTGCCCCAAAGGTGGAGACCCAGTACTTC
j_gene: TRBJ2-7; v_gene: TRBV14; abundance: .; d_gene: TRBD2; CDR3aa: CASSQDVSGGGLYEQYF; CDR3nt: TGTGCCAGCAGCCAAGATGTAAGCGGGGGGGGACTCTACGAGCAGTACTTC
j_gene: TRBJ2-2; v_gene: TRBV7-3; abundance: .; d_gene: .; CDR3aa: CASSLSSNTGELFF; CDR3nt: TGTGCCAGCAGCTTGAGTTCGAACACCGGGGAGCTGTTTTTT
j_gene: TRBJ1-1; v_gene: TRBV6-5; abundance: .; d_gene: TRBD1; CDR3aa: CAGGTGDTEAFF; CDR3nt: TGTGCCGGCGGGACAGGGGACACTGAAGCTTTCTTT
j_gene: TRBJ2-1; v_gene: TRBV12-1; abundance: few; d_gene: .; CDR3aa: CASSFLLAGYNEQFF; CDR3nt: TGTGCCAGCAGCTTTCTCCTAGCGGGCTACAATGAGCAGTTCTTC
j_gene: TRBJ1-1; v_gene: TRBV9; abundance: few; d_gene: .; CDR3aa: CASSPGTGNTEAFF; CDR3nt: TGTGCCAGCAGCCCGGGGACGGGGAACACTGAAGCTTTCTTT
j_gene: TRBJ2-1; v_gene: TRBV3-1/TRBV3-2; abundance: .; d_gene: TRBD2; CDR3aa: CASSNSGRPGNEQFF; CDR3nt: TGTGCCAGCAGCAATAGCGGGAGGCCCGGCAATGAGCAGTTCTTC
j_gene: TRBJ2-7; v_gene: TRBV11-2; abundance: few; d_gene: .; CDR3aa: CASSFNSDSGEQYF; CDR3nt: TGTGCCAGCAGCTTCAATTCGGACAGCGGCGAGCAGTACTTC
j_gene: TRBJ2-5; v_gene: TRBV10-3; abundance: .; d_gene: TRBD1; CDR3aa: CAIRGTAQETQYF; CDR3nt: TGTGCCATCAGGGGGACAGCCCAAGAGACCCAGTACTTC
j_gene: TRBJ2-5; v_gene: TRBV7-2; abundance: .; d_gene: .; CDR3aa: CASSFSEGVRYF; CDR3nt: TGTGCCAGCAGCTTTTCGGAGGGCGTCCGCTACTTC
j_gene: TRBJ2-7; v_gene: TRBV20-1; abundance: .; d_gene: .; CDR3aa: CSASRLAQSSYEQYF; CDR3nt: TGCAGTGCTAGTCGGCTAGCGCAGAGCTCCTACGAGCAGTACTTC
j_gene: TRBJ1-6; v_gene: TRBV2; abundance: .; d_gene: .; CDR3aa: CASSSGISPLHF; CDR3nt: TGTGCCAGCAGTTCAGGGATTTCACCCCTCCACTTT
j_gene: TRBJ1-6; v_gene: TRBV30; abundance: .; d_gene: .; CDR3aa: CAWSVRYSSYNSPLHF; CDR3nt: TGTGCCTGGAGTGTCCGGTATAGCTCCTATAATTCACCCCTCCACTTT
j_gene: TRBJ2-7; v_gene: TRBV7-2; abundance: once; d_gene: .; CDR3aa: CASRNRVGGSYEQYF; CDR3nt: TGTGCCAGCAGAAATAGGGTGGGGGGCTCCTACGAGCAGTACTTC
j_gene: TRBJ1-3; v_gene: TRBV3-1/TRBV3-2; abundance: .; d_gene: .; CDR3aa: CASSRQSGNTIYF; CDR3nt: TGTGCCAGCAGCCGACAGTCTGGAAACACCATATATTTT
j_gene: TRBJ2-1; v_gene: TRBV5-5; abundance: few; d_gene: .; CDR3aa: CASSLVGDTRQDEQFF; CDR3nt: TGTGCCAGCAGCTTGGTAGGGGACACCCGGCAAGATGAGCAGTTCTTC
j_gene: TRBJ2-1; v_gene: TRBV6-2/TRBV6-3; abundance: .; d_gene: .; CDR3aa: CASSQSEGPYNEQFF; CDR3nt: TGTGCCAGCAGTCAAAGCGAGGGTCCCTACAATGAGCAGTTCTTC
j_gene: TRBJ2-5; v_gene: TRBV9; abundance: .; d_gene: .; CDR3aa: CASSPGYEETQYF; CDR3nt: TGTGCCAGCAGCCCAGGGTATGAAGAGACCCAGTACTTC
j_gene: TRBJ1-5; v_gene: TRBV6-5; abundance: .; d_gene: .; CDR3aa: CASSYSPGQPQHF; CDR3nt: TGTGCCAGCAGTTACTCTCCCGGTCAGCCCCAGCATTTT
j_gene: TRBJ2-3; v_gene: TRBV28; abundance: .; d_gene: TRBD1; CDR3aa: CASSPPTGLTDTQYF; CDR3nt: TGTGCCAGCAGTCCCCCGACAGGGTTAACAGATACGCAGTATTTT
j_gene: TRBJ2-3; v_gene: TRBV9; abundance: few; d_gene: TRBD2; CDR3aa: CASSVGSGGISTDTQYF; CDR3nt: TGTGCCAGCAGCGTCGGTAGCGGGGGTATTAGCACAGATACGCAGTATTTT
j_gene: TRBJ1-1; v_gene: TRBV28; abundance: once; d_gene: .; CDR3aa: CASSRGGGYNLAEAFF; CDR3nt: TGTGCCAGCAGCCGCGGGGGGGGGTATAATTTAGCTGAAGCTTTCTTT
j_gene: TRBJ2-7; v_gene: TRBV2; abundance: .; d_gene: .; CDR3aa: CASNRGQGGLEQYF; CDR3nt: TGTGCCAGCAATAGGGGGCAGGGGGGGCTCGAGCAGTACTTC
j_gene: TRBJ1-1; v_gene: TRBV27; abundance: .; d_gene: .; CDR3aa: CASSLRRHTEAFF; CDR3nt: TGTGCCAGCAGTTTAAGGCGGCACACTGAAGCTTTCTTT
j_gene: TRBJ1-4; v_gene: TRBV2; abundance: once; d_gene: .; CDR3aa: CASSEIVNLAEKLFF; CDR3nt: TGTGCCAGCAGTGAAATCGTAAATTTGGCTGAAAAACTGTTTTTT
j_gene: TRBJ2-7; v_gene: TRBV18; abundance: .; d_gene: .; CDR3aa: CASSPSSYEQYF; CDR3nt: TGTGCCAGCTCACCGAGCTCCTACGAGCAGTACTTC
j_gene: TRBJ1-1; v_gene: TRBV3-1/TRBV3-2; abundance: .; d_gene: TRBD1; CDR3aa: CASSPREQGSTEAFF; CDR3nt: TGTGCCAGCAGCCCGCGCGAACAGGGGAGCACTGAAGCTTTCTTT
j_gene: TRBJ1-1; v_gene: TRBV4-2; abundance: .; d_gene: .; CDR3aa: CASSQATGNTEAFF; CDR3nt: TGTGCCAGCAGCCAAGCTACCGGGAACACTGAAGCTTTCTTT
j_gene: TRBJ2-5; v_gene: TRBV6-6; abundance: .; d_gene: .; CDR3aa: CASSYSVQQSQETQYF; CDR3nt: TGTGCCAGCAGTTACTCGGTGCAGCAGAGCCAAGAGACCCAGTACTTC
j_gene: TRBJ2-3; v_gene: TRBV11-3; abundance: .; d_gene: TRBD2; CDR3aa: CASAGGGRDTQYF; CDR3nt: TGTGCCAGCGCTGGCGGGGGGCGGGATACGCAGTATTTT
j_gene: TRBJ2-3; v_gene: TRBV7-6; abundance: .; d_gene: TRBD2; CDR3aa: CASSLSYSGGGLDTQYF; CDR3nt: TGTGCCAGCAGCTTATCCTACAGCGGGGGGGGCCTGGATACGCAGTATTTT
j_gene: TRBJ1-2; v_gene: TRBV6-5; abundance: few; d_gene: TRBD1; CDR3aa: CASSRTGGTNYGYTF; CDR3nt: TGTGCCAGCAGTCGAACAGGGGGGACTAACTATGGCTACACCTTC
j_gene: TRBJ2-1; v_gene: TRBV2; abundance: .; d_gene: .; CDR3aa: CASRLRGPSSYNEQFF; CDR3nt: TGTGCCAGCAGGTTGCGGGGCCCTAGCTCCTACAATGAGCAGTTCTTC
j_gene: TRBJ2-5; v_gene: TRBV4-1; abundance: once; d_gene: .; CDR3aa: CASSQGKGGLKETQYF; CDR3nt: TGCGCCAGCAGCCAAGGGAAAGGGGGTTTGAAAGAGACCCAGTACTTC
j_gene: TRBJ2-3; v_gene: TRBV10-3; abundance: .; d_gene: .; CDR3aa: CAISEGDTQYF; CDR3nt: TGTGCCATCAGTGAGGGGGATACGCAGTATTTT
j_gene: TRBJ2-2; v_gene: TRBV7-7; abundance: .; d_gene: .; CDR3aa: CASSPQGVLTSGNTGELFF; CDR3nt: TGTGCTAGCAGCCCACAGGGGGTATTAACTAGCGGGAACACCGGGGAGCTGTTTTTT
j_gene: TRBJ2-3; v_gene: TRBV28; abundance: .; d_gene: TRBD2; CDR3aa: CASSPPSGGGSTDTQYF; CDR3nt: TGTGCCAGCAGTCCCCCTAGCGGGGGGGGTAGCACAGATACGCAGTATTTT
j_gene: TRBJ2-7; v_gene: TRBV6-1; abundance: .; d_gene: TRBD2; CDR3aa: CASSEGGGANEQYF; CDR3nt: TGTGCCAGCAGTGAAGGCGGGGGGGCCAACGAGCAGTACTTC
j_gene: TRBJ2-2; v_gene: TRBV11-2; abundance: .; d_gene: TRBD2; CDR3aa: CASSLGGLAGPTGELFF; CDR3nt: TGTGCCAGCAGCTTAGGCGGGCTAGCGGGGCCAACCGGGGAGCTGTTTTTT
j_gene: TRBJ1-4; v_gene: TRBV19; abundance: .; d_gene: .; CDR3aa: CASNRGRRNEKLFF; CDR3nt: TGTGCCAGTAATCGGGGACGGAGGAATGAAAAACTGTTTTTT
j_gene: TRBJ2-5; v_gene: TRBV7-8; abundance: .; d_gene: TRBD1; CDR3aa: CASSLLKDRGSKETQYF; CDR3nt: TGTGCCAGCAGCTTATTGAAGGACAGGGGGTCAAAAGAGACCCAGTACTTC